These T cell receptor beta chains were read from a single sample in a study of T cell responses to AZD1222 COVID-19 vaccine. Generated by immunoSEQ multiplex PCR, the TCRdb table keeps only in-frame clones and is missing some. This sample has some 90,000 clones, with 88% found just once. The sequenced sample was peripheral blood, obtained on day 0 of AZD1222 vaccination. The source of these receptors is an adult in good health. The CDR3 runs from the conserved cysteine through the conserved F or W. The D gene is left open where the match is weak. Rows may omit the clone size; those that give it use once, few, many or a size class.

V gene: TRBV11-3
clone size: NA
J gene: TRBJ2-3
D gene: NA
CDR3 DNA: TGTGCCAGCAGCTTAGGGGGGACACGGTTGGTAGATACGCAGTATTTT
CDR3 protein: CASSLGGTRLVDTQYF

V gene: TRBV6-5
clone size: NA
J gene: TRBJ2-1
D gene: NA
CDR3 DNA: TGTGCCAGCAGGGCTCAGGGACCGTACAATGAGCAGTTCTTC
CDR3 protein: CASRAQGPYNEQFF

V gene: TRBV5-5
clone size: NA
J gene: TRBJ2-1
D gene: TRBD1
CDR3 DNA: TGTGCCAGCAGCGCGAGACAGGGCAGGGATGAGCAGTTCTTC
CDR3 protein: CASSARQGRDEQFF

V gene: TRBV2
clone size: NA
J gene: TRBJ1-6
D gene: NA
CDR3 DNA: TGTGCCACCGAACCAGGGTCCGGGAATTCACCCCTCCACTTT
CDR3 protein: CATEPGSGNSPLHF

V gene: TRBV7-9
clone size: NA
J gene: TRBJ2-7
D gene: NA
CDR3 DNA: TGTGCCAGCAGCCAGCTGGGTAGGTTTAACGAGCAGTACTTC
CDR3 protein: CASSQLGRFNEQYF

V gene: TRBV6-5
clone size: once
J gene: TRBJ1-1
D gene: TRBD1
CDR3 DNA: TGTGCCAGCAGTACCAAAGGACAGGGGAACACTGAAGCTTTCTTT
CDR3 protein: CASSTKGQGNTEAFF

V gene: TRBV6-5
clone size: NA
J gene: TRBJ1-1
D gene: TRBD1
CDR3 DNA: TGTGCCAGCAGGCCCAGGGGGGCCACTGAAGCTTTCTTT
CDR3 protein: CASRPRGATEAFF

V gene: TRBV18
clone size: NA
J gene: TRBJ1-5
D gene: NA
CDR3 DNA: TGTGCCAGCTCACCACAGAATAGCAATCAGCCCCAGCATTTT
CDR3 protein: CASSPQNSNQPQHF

V gene: TRBV2
clone size: NA
J gene: TRBJ2-5
D gene: NA
CDR3 DNA: TGTGCCAGCAGTGAAAACACCCAAGAGACCCAGTACTTC
CDR3 protein: CASSENTQETQYF

V gene: TRBV3-1/TRBV3-2
clone size: NA
J gene: TRBJ2-3
D gene: NA
CDR3 DNA: TGTGCCAGCAGCCCCTCTCGGACTAGCACAGATACGCAGTATTTT
CDR3 protein: CASSPSRTSTDTQYF

V gene: TRBV7-9
clone size: NA
J gene: TRBJ2-7
D gene: NA
CDR3 DNA: TGTGCCAGCAGCTTCGCTGAGACAGCCACCTACGAGCAGTACTTC
CDR3 protein: CASSFAETATYEQYF

V gene: TRBV6-5
clone size: NA
J gene: TRBJ1-5
D gene: NA
CDR3 DNA: TGTGCCAGCAGTCCTGCATGGAATCAGCCCCAGCATTTT
CDR3 protein: CASSPAWNQPQHF

V gene: TRBV27
clone size: NA
J gene: TRBJ2-3
D gene: TRBD1
CDR3 DNA: TGTGCCAGCAGTTTACTCCGGGACAGGGACGAAGCAGATACGCAGTATTTT
CDR3 protein: CASSLLRDRDEADTQYF

V gene: TRBV4-1
clone size: NA
J gene: TRBJ2-7
D gene: NA
CDR3 DNA: TGCGCCAGCAGCCAAGCCGGCCGGGACGGTGGGTACGAGCAGTACTTC
CDR3 protein: CASSQAGRDGGYEQYF

V gene: TRBV30
clone size: NA
J gene: TRBJ2-3
D gene: TRBD2
CDR3 DNA: TGTGCCTGGAGTGTCCGGGGGGGGACAGATACGCAGTATTTT
CDR3 protein: CAWSVRGGTDTQYF

V gene: TRBV6-1
clone size: NA
J gene: TRBJ1-4
D gene: NA
CDR3 DNA: TGTGCCAGCAGTGACCGGGCCGACAATGAAAAACTGTTTTTT
CDR3 protein: CASSDRADNEKLFF

V gene: TRBV28
clone size: NA
J gene: TRBJ2-5
D gene: TRBD2
CDR3 DNA: TGTGCCAGCAGTCCTCCCCCAGCGGGGGAAGAGACCCAGTACTTC
CDR3 protein: CASSPPPAGEETQYF

V gene: TRBV19
clone size: few
J gene: TRBJ1-1
D gene: NA
CDR3 DNA: TGTGCCAGTAGTATCGTTCGGGTCACTGAAGCTTTCTTT
CDR3 protein: CASSIVRVTEAFF

V gene: TRBV11-3
clone size: NA
J gene: TRBJ2-2
D gene: TRBD1
CDR3 DNA: TGTGCCAGCAGCTCCAGACAGGGGGCCGGGGAGCTGTTTTTT
CDR3 protein: CASSSRQGAGELFF

V gene: TRBV29-1
clone size: few
J gene: TRBJ2-7
D gene: NA
CDR3 DNA: TGCAGCGTTCGTAGGGGTGATGCCTACGAGCAGTACTTC
CDR3 protein: CSVRRGDAYEQYF

V gene: TRBV5-1
clone size: few
J gene: TRBJ2-2
D gene: NA
CDR3 DNA: TGCGCCAGCAGCTCGACTAGCACCGGGGAGCTGTTTTTT
CDR3 protein: CASSSTSTGELFF

V gene: TRBV27
clone size: NA
J gene: TRBJ1-1
D gene: TRBD1
CDR3 DNA: TGTGCCAGCCGGGACAGGGGGCGGACTGAAGCTTTCTTT
CDR3 protein: CASRDRGRTEAFF

V gene: TRBV7-8
clone size: NA
J gene: TRBJ2-5
D gene: TRBD2
CDR3 DNA: TGTGCCAGCAGCTTAGCGTTACTAGCGGAGACCCAGTACTTC
CDR3 protein: CASSLALLAETQYF

V gene: TRBV30
clone size: NA
J gene: TRBJ2-5
D gene: NA
CDR3 DNA: TGTGCCTGGAGTGGGATAGGGCAAGAGACCCAGTACTTC
CDR3 protein: CAWSGIGQETQYF

V gene: TRBV7-2
clone size: NA
J gene: TRBJ2-3
D gene: NA
CDR3 DNA: TGTGCCAGCAGCCCGGGGAGCTCCACAGATACGCAGTATTTT
CDR3 protein: CASSPGSSTDTQYF

V gene: TRBV14
clone size: NA
J gene: TRBJ2-7
D gene: NA
CDR3 DNA: TGTGCCAGCAGCCAAGTCCACAGCTACGAGCAGTACTTC
CDR3 protein: CASSQVHSYEQYF

V gene: TRBV5-8
clone size: few
J gene: TRBJ1-1
D gene: NA
CDR3 DNA: TGTGCCAGCAGCTTAGAAAGTGACAGGTGGGAAAACACTGAAGCTTTCTTT
CDR3 protein: CASSLESDRWENTEAFF

V gene: TRBV4-2
clone size: NA
J gene: TRBJ1-6
D gene: NA
CDR3 DNA: TGTGCCAGCAGCCAAGATCCGTTTAATTCACCCCTCCACTTT
CDR3 protein: CASSQDPFNSPLHF

V gene: TRBV2
clone size: NA
J gene: TRBJ2-4
D gene: NA
CDR3 DNA: TGTGCCAGCAGGCGGAAGTTTCAAGGCAAAAACATTCAGTACTTC
CDR3 protein: CASRRKFQGKNIQYF

V gene: TRBV7-3
clone size: NA
J gene: TRBJ1-1
D gene: NA
CDR3 DNA: TGTGCCAGCAGTTATGACAGGAACACTGAAGCTTTCTTT
CDR3 protein: CASSYDRNTEAFF

V gene: TRBV6-4
clone size: NA
J gene: TRBJ2-3
D gene: NA
CDR3 DNA: TGTGCCAGCAGCCTGGAGGGGGCTACAGATACGCAGTATTTT
CDR3 protein: CASSLEGATDTQYF

V gene: TRBV7-8
clone size: NA
J gene: TRBJ2-1
D gene: NA
CDR3 DNA: TGTGCCAGCAGTCGCCGGGACCCTTCCGATGAGCAGTTCTTC
CDR3 protein: CASSRRDPSDEQFF

V gene: TRBV10-2
clone size: few
J gene: TRBJ1-2
D gene: NA
CDR3 DNA: TGCGCCAGCAGTGAACTCATTGGGACATCGGGCTACACCTTC
CDR3 protein: CASSELIGTSGYTF

V gene: TRBV5-1
clone size: NA
J gene: TRBJ1-3
D gene: TRBD1
CDR3 DNA: TGCGCCAGCAGCCTACAGGGGACTGGAAACACCATATATTTT
CDR3 protein: CASSLQGTGNTIYF

V gene: TRBV30
clone size: NA
J gene: TRBJ1-1
D gene: NA
CDR3 DNA: TGTGCCTGGAGTCGATACCGGGGGCCCGGGGACACTGAAGCTTTCTTT
CDR3 protein: CAWSRYRGPGDTEAFF

V gene: TRBV7-8
clone size: NA
J gene: TRBJ2-7
D gene: NA
CDR3 DNA: TGTGCCAGCAGCCGGGGTCGGACCTACGAGCAGTACTTC
CDR3 protein: CASSRGRTYEQYF

V gene: TRBV30
clone size: NA
J gene: TRBJ1-2
D gene: NA
CDR3 DNA: TGTGCCTGGAGCGGACTGAACTATGGCTACACCTTC
CDR3 protein: CAWSGLNYGYTF

V gene: TRBV2
clone size: NA
J gene: TRBJ2-7
D gene: NA
CDR3 DNA: TGTGCCAGCAGTCTTTCGGGACACATAATGAGCTCCTACGAGCAGTACTTC
CDR3 protein: CASSLSGHIMSSYEQYF

V gene: TRBV6-5
clone size: NA
J gene: TRBJ1-2
D gene: NA
CDR3 DNA: TGTGCCAGCAGTTACCCGCCGCCCGCTAACTATGGCTACACCTTC
CDR3 protein: CASSYPPPANYGYTF

V gene: TRBV7-9
clone size: NA
J gene: TRBJ1-4
D gene: NA
CDR3 DNA: TGTGCCAGCAGCACCAGAGGGACTAATGAAAAACTGTTTTTT
CDR3 protein: CASSTRGTNEKLFF

V gene: TRBV7-2
clone size: NA
J gene: TRBJ2-2
D gene: TRBD1
CDR3 DNA: TGTGCCAGCAAACCCCGGACAGGGAACACCGGGGAGCTGTTTTTT
CDR3 protein: CASKPRTGNTGELFF

V gene: TRBV23-1
clone size: NA
J gene: TRBJ1-4
D gene: NA
CDR3 DNA: TGCGCCAGCAGTCAACCTCGGGGGGCAACTAATGAAAAACTGTTTTTT
CDR3 protein: CASSQPRGATNEKLFF

V gene: TRBV3-1/TRBV3-2
clone size: NA
J gene: TRBJ2-7
D gene: TRBD2
CDR3 DNA: TGTGCCAGCAGCCAAGTCGGCGGGAGGGATTACGAGCAGTACTTC
CDR3 protein: CASSQVGGRDYEQYF

V gene: TRBV19
clone size: few
J gene: TRBJ1-1
D gene: TRBD1
CDR3 DNA: TGTGCCAGTAAAAAAAGGGGGCATGTCACTGAAGCTTTCTTT
CDR3 protein: CASKKRGHVTEAFF

V gene: TRBV28
clone size: NA
J gene: TRBJ2-5
D gene: TRBD1
CDR3 DNA: TGTGCCAGCAGCCTTGGACAGGGGACACAAGAGACCCAGTACTTC
CDR3 protein: CASSLGQGTQETQYF

V gene: TRBV7-3
clone size: NA
J gene: TRBJ2-1
D gene: NA
CDR3 DNA: TGTGCCAGCAGCGCGATTATGGGCAATGAGCAGTTCTTC
CDR3 protein: CASSAIMGNEQFF

V gene: TRBV18
clone size: NA
J gene: TRBJ1-2
D gene: TRBD1
CDR3 DNA: TGTGCCAGCTCACCAAACAGGGGGAACTATGGCTACACCTTC
CDR3 protein: CASSPNRGNYGYTF

V gene: TRBV30
clone size: NA
J gene: TRBJ1-3
D gene: TRBD1
CDR3 DNA: TGTGCCTGGAGTACGGGACAGGTCTCTGGAAACACCATATATTTT
CDR3 protein: CAWSTGQVSGNTIYF

V gene: TRBV27
clone size: NA
J gene: TRBJ1-1
D gene: NA
CDR3 DNA: TGTGCCAGCAGTTTGGGATTCGGGACTGAAGCTTTCTTT
CDR3 protein: CASSLGFGTEAFF

V gene: TRBV11-2
clone size: NA
J gene: TRBJ2-5
D gene: NA
CDR3 DNA: TGTGCCAGCAGCATGAGCACTAGCTCATTCCAAGAGACCCAGTACTTC
CDR3 protein: CASSMSTSSFQETQYF

V gene: TRBV19
clone size: NA
J gene: TRBJ2-5
D gene: NA
CDR3 DNA: TGTGCCAGTAGTAAGGGGGAGACCCAGTACTTC
CDR3 protein: CASSKGETQYF

V gene: TRBV4-2
clone size: NA
J gene: TRBJ1-4
D gene: NA
CDR3 DNA: TGTGCCAGCAGCCAAGGGGATCCTGGGCGGGAAAAACTGTTTTTT
CDR3 protein: CASSQGDPGREKLFF

V gene: TRBV5-1
clone size: NA
J gene: TRBJ1-5
D gene: NA
CDR3 DNA: TGCGCCAGCAGCTTGGGAGGTAACAATCAGCCCCAGCATTTT
CDR3 protein: CASSLGGNNQPQHF

V gene: TRBV5-1
clone size: NA
J gene: TRBJ1-1
D gene: NA
CDR3 DNA: TGCGCCAGCAGCTTACAGGGAGCCAACACTGAAGCTTTCTTT
CDR3 protein: CASSLQGANTEAFF

V gene: TRBV19
clone size: NA
J gene: TRBJ1-1
D gene: NA
CDR3 DNA: TGTGCCAGTACCCCGGACCGGTACACTGAAGCTTTCTTT
CDR3 protein: CASTPDRYTEAFF

V gene: TRBV2
clone size: NA
J gene: TRBJ1-5
D gene: TRBD1
CDR3 DNA: TGTGCCAGCAGTCGGGACAGGGTGGACCAGCCCCAGCATTTT
CDR3 protein: CASSRDRVDQPQHF

V gene: TRBV21-1
clone size: few
J gene: TRBJ1-1
D gene: NA
CDR3 DNA: TGTGCCAGCAGCGCTTCCAAGAACACTGAAGCTTTCTTT
CDR3 protein: CASSASKNTEAFF

V gene: TRBV11-1
clone size: NA
J gene: TRBJ1-2
D gene: TRBD1
CDR3 DNA: TGTGCCAGCAGCCCCTGGACAGGGGCCTATGGCTACACCTTC
CDR3 protein: CASSPWTGAYGYTF

V gene: TRBV11-2
clone size: once
J gene: TRBJ2-7
D gene: TRBD2
CDR3 DNA: TGTGCCAGCAGCTTAGTGCGGGGGGGGTACGAGCAGTACTTC
CDR3 protein: CASSLVRGGYEQYF